The rows below give T cell receptor beta chains drawn from one sample of a study of blood T cell repertoires in COVID-19. Assay: immunoSEQ multiplex PCR; the TCRdb copy retains only in-frame clones and omits some. This sample yields hundreds of thousands of clones, of which roughly 85% are seen a single time; just over 7% belongs to the top ten. The sample comprised peripheral blood. These receptors came from a human donor in a cohort sampled during active COVID-19. The CDR3 runs from the conserved cysteine through the conserved F or W. D genes are given only for firm matches. Size tells how often a clone was seen (once, few, many) or the class of an expanded clone, and some rows leave it out.

clone_size	d_call	v_call	j_call	cdr3_aa	cdr3_nt
NA	NA	TRBV5-1	TRBJ1-2	CASSLGGQPTDYGYTF	TGCGCCAGCAGCTTGGGTGGACAGCCGACCGACTATGGCTACACCTTC
once	NA	TRBV4-1	TRBJ1-1	CASRWAGDEGSVAFF	TGCGCCAGCAGGTGGGCGGGGGATGAGGGATCGGTAGCTTTCTTT
NA	NA	TRBV6-1	TRBJ1-5	CASSESRGSGQPQHF	TGTGCCAGCAGTGAAAGCAGGGGAAGTGGACAGCCCCAGCATTTT
NA	TRBD1	TRBV10-3	TRBJ2-2	CAIGSGQGASTGELFF	TGTGCCATCGGATCTGGACAGGGGGCGAGCACCGGGGAGCTGTTTTTT
NA	TRBD1	TRBV24-1	TRBJ2-7	CATSDPEGDRDYEQYF	TGTGCCACCAGTGACCCCGAAGGGGACAGAGATTACGAGCAGTACTTC
NA	NA	TRBV6-5	TRBJ1-6	CASSSRGSYNSPLHF	TGTGCCAGCAGCAGCAGGGGATCCTATAATTCACCCCTCCACTTT
NA	NA	TRBV9	TRBJ1-2	CASSRDSLSGYTF	TGTGCCAGCAGTCGAGACAGCCTGAGCGGCTACACCTTC
once	NA	TRBV24-1	TRBJ1-4	CATSDPSGGATNEKLFF	TGTGCCACCAGTGATCCCTCGGGCGGGGCAACTAATGAAAAACTGTTTTTT
NA	NA	TRBV12-3/TRBV12-4	TRBJ1-1	CASSFIRNTEAFF	TGTGCCAGCAGTTTTATTAGGAACACTGAAGCTTTCTTT
NA	TRBD1	TRBV27	TRBJ2-4	CASSDLYRDSKNIQYF	TGTGCCAGCAGTGATCTTTACCGGGACAGCAAAAACATTCAGTACTTC
NA	TRBD1	TRBV19	TRBJ1-5	CASSIGGGINQPQHF	TGTGCCAGTAGTATAGGAGGGGGCATAAATCAGCCCCAGCATTTT
NA	NA	TRBV2	TRBJ1-5	CASSEGQSNQPQHF	TGTGCCAGCAGTGAAGGGCAGAGCAATCAGCCCCAGCATTTT
NA	TRBD2	TRBV7-2	TRBJ2-1	CASSEGLAGDQFF	TGTGCCAGCAGCGAGGGACTAGCGGGAGATCAGTTCTTC
NA	NA	TRBV7-2	TRBJ2-1	CASSFGRGGYNEQFF	TGTGCCAGCAGCTTCGGAAGGGGAGGCTACAATGAGCAGTTCTTC
NA	NA	TRBV18	TRBJ1-5	CASSADSKQPQHF	TGTGCCAGCTCAGCGGACAGCAAACAGCCCCAGCATTTT
NA	NA	TRBV12-3/TRBV12-4	TRBJ1-5	CASSLGRHQPQHF	TGTGCCAGCAGTTTAGGGAGGCATCAGCCCCAGCATTTT
NA	NA	TRBV7-6	TRBJ2-7	CASSAPGVAYEQYF	TGTGCCAGCAGCGCTCCAGGGGTAGCATACGAGCAGTACTTC
NA	NA	TRBV2	TRBJ1-5	CASRRADYSNQPQHF	TGTGCCAGCAGAAGGGCCGACTATAGCAATCAGCCCCAGCATTTT
NA	NA	TRBV9	TRBJ2-1	CASSVAAGNYNEQFF	TGTGCCAGCAGCGTAGCCGCGGGAAACTACAATGAGCAGTTCTTC
NA	TRBD1	TRBV7-2	TRBJ1-6	CASSPRARGSSYNSPLHF	TGTGCCAGCAGCCCTCGCGCCAGGGGGAGCTCCTATAATTCACCCCTCCACTTT
NA	TRBD1	TRBV5-4	TRBJ1-4	CASSLGGDRTKGEKLFF	TGTGCCAGCAGCTTGGGGGGGGACAGAACCAAAGGGGAAAAACTGTTTTTT
NA	TRBD1	TRBV6-5	TRBJ2-7	CASSYSIGQGTYEQYF	TGTGCCAGCAGTTATTCGATTGGACAGGGTACCTACGAGCAGTACTTC